The rows below give T cell receptor beta chains drawn from one sample of a study of immune evolution from preneoplasia to lung adenocarcinoma. Profiled with immunoSEQ multiplex PCR; TCRdb holds only in-frame clones, not every one. The sample has 9,000 to 10,000 clones, about 88% seen once. Sequenced: FFPE invasive lung adenocarcinoma tissue. These TCRs come from an older person with invasive lung adenocarcinoma. Some clones in this sample may be carry-over from other donors' samples. Both conserved end residues are part of each CDR3. Fields, in order: CDR3 protein, CDR3 length, J gene, V gene.

cdr3_aa: CASSQGQGRNDEQYF; cdr3_length: 15; j_call: TRBJ2-7; v_call: TRBV7-9
cdr3_aa: CASSPADRGGEQYF; cdr3_length: 14; j_call: TRBJ2-7; v_call: TRBV28
cdr3_aa: CASRQGFGANVLTF; cdr3_length: 14; j_call: TRBJ2-6; v_call: TRBV19
cdr3_aa: CSVATGMNTEAFF; cdr3_length: 13; j_call: TRBJ1-1; v_call: TRBV29-1
cdr3_aa: CASSQVLGNEQFF; cdr3_length: 13; j_call: TRBJ2-1; v_call: TRBV4-2
cdr3_aa: CASSVVMGSGELFF; cdr3_length: 14; j_call: TRBJ2-2; v_call: TRBV9
cdr3_aa: CASSLGTGQIQETQYF; cdr3_length: 16; j_call: TRBJ2-5; v_call: TRBV5-6
cdr3_aa: CASSPDLNQPQHF; cdr3_length: 13; j_call: TRBJ1-5; v_call: TRBV4-2
cdr3_aa: CASSLSSGTFQETQYF; cdr3_length: 16; j_call: TRBJ2-5; v_call: TRBV27
cdr3_aa: CASGRQPNEKLFF; cdr3_length: 13; j_call: TRBJ1-4; v_call: TRBV11-2
cdr3_aa: CASRGTGSTGELFF; cdr3_length: 14; j_call: TRBJ2-2; v_call: TRBV5-6
cdr3_aa: CAWSTGLVSEAFF; cdr3_length: 13; j_call: TRBJ1-1; v_call: TRBV30
cdr3_aa: CASSPPTGGRKTDTQYF; cdr3_length: 17; j_call: TRBJ2-3; v_call: TRBV18
cdr3_aa: CASSQGAGQPQHF; cdr3_length: 13; j_call: TRBJ1-5; v_call: TRBV6-5
cdr3_aa: CASTRTGDTQYF; cdr3_length: 12; j_call: TRBJ2-3; v_call: TRBV7-9
cdr3_aa: CASRNGLLMNTEAFF; cdr3_length: 15; j_call: TRBJ1-1; v_call: TRBV5-1
cdr3_aa: CASSLELAGGLDTQYF; cdr3_length: 16; j_call: TRBJ2-3; v_call: TRBV5-1
cdr3_aa: CASSSSLGGGDEQYF; cdr3_length: 15; j_call: TRBJ2-7; v_call: TRBV7-3
cdr3_aa: CASSLGQINTGELFF; cdr3_length: 15; j_call: TRBJ2-2; v_call: TRBV5-1
cdr3_aa: CASSSRQGTYNEQFF; cdr3_length: 15; j_call: TRBJ2-1; v_call: TRBV5-1
cdr3_aa: CASSSLEQGYTF; cdr3_length: 12; j_call: TRBJ1-2; v_call: TRBV28
cdr3_aa: CASSLGTGPVRETQYF; cdr3_length: 16; j_call: TRBJ2-5; v_call: TRBV11-3
cdr3_aa: CAWSAGDRPNYGYTF; cdr3_length: 15; j_call: TRBJ1-2; v_call: TRBV30
cdr3_aa: CASSLTSGETDTQYF; cdr3_length: 15; j_call: TRBJ2-3; v_call: TRBV7-3
cdr3_aa: CAWSVGTGANYGYTF; cdr3_length: 15; j_call: TRBJ1-2; v_call: TRBV30
cdr3_aa: CASTSTSGGYEQYF; cdr3_length: 14; j_call: TRBJ2-7; v_call: TRBV10-2